The rows below give T cell receptor beta chains drawn from one sample of a study of T cells after yellow fever vaccination. TCRdb reprocessed the 5' RACE reads via MiXCR and lists one record per CDR3 protein. The repertoire includes a few hundred thousand distinct CDR3 sequences, roughly 5.2% of them detected once, and roughly 3.4% sits in the top ten. The material was CD4+ T cells sorted from PBMCs, obtained on the day of the yellow fever booster vaccination. The receptors were sampled from a young man who received the YFV17D yellow fever vaccine. Each CDR3 is given with its conserved first and last residue. A D gene is named only where the DNA matches it firmly. Not all rows give a size; the values are once, few, many and, for expanded clones, a class.

D,size,V,J,DNA,CDR3
.,.,TRBV7-9,TRBJ2-2,TGTGCCAGCAGCTCGTCTTCGGGCGGGGACCCCACCGGGGAGCTGTTTTTT,CASSSSSGGDPTGELFF
TRBD1,.,TRBV6-2/TRBV6-3,TRBJ2-7,TGTGCCAGCAGTTACTCGATCAGGGGGAGATCCTACGAGCAGTACTTC,CASSYSIRGRSYEQYF
.,few,TRBV29-1,TRBJ1-2,TGCAGCGTTGAGGGGGCAGCTCCCTATGGCTACACCTTC,CSVEGAAPYGYTF
.,.,TRBV18,TRBJ2-3,TGTGCCAGCTCACAGGGCCGTAGCACAGATACGCAGTATTTT,CASSQGRSTDTQYF
.,.,TRBV6-5,TRBJ1-3,TGTGCCAGCAGTTCAGTGGGAAACACCATATATTTT,CASSSVGNTIYF
.,few,TRBV7-9,TRBJ2-5,TGTGCCAGCAGCCAGGGGACTCGGGAGACCCAGTACTTC,CASSQGTRETQYF
.,many,TRBV12-3/TRBV12-4,TRBJ1-6,TGTGCCAGCAGCAGGGATTCAGGTTCACCCCTCCACTTT,CASSRDSGSPLHF
TRBD1,.,TRBV4-1,TRBJ1-2,TGCGCCAGCAGCCACCCTGACAGGGGCGATGGCTACACCTTC,CASSHPDRGDGYTF
.,many,TRBV11-3,TRBJ2-1,TGTGCCAGCAGCCGCTTTCAGGAGCAGTTCTTC,CASSRFQEQFF
.,many,TRBV18,TRBJ1-1,TGTGCCAGCTCACCACCCTCCCTGGGGACTGAAGCTTTCTTT,CASSPPSLGTEAFF
.,many,TRBV9,TRBJ2-3,TGTGCCAGCAGCGTAACCGGGGCCACAGATACGCAGTATTTT,CASSVTGATDTQYF
.,.,TRBV20-1,TRBJ2-7,TGCAGTGCTCTCCCCCTGGTGGGGGGGCCAGGGTACGAGCAGTACTTC,CSALPLVGGPGYEQYF
.,.,TRBV20-1,TRBJ2-3,TGCAGTGCCCCTCGGGGTGTGACAGATACGCAGTATTTT,CSAPRGVTDTQYF
.,many,TRBV15,TRBJ2-5,TGTGCCACCAGCAGCCGGGAGACCCAGTACTTC,CATSSRETQYF
TRBD2,.,TRBV4-3,TRBJ2-2,TGCGCCAGCAGCCAAGAAGGCGGGGGGGCCTCTAGAACCGGGGAGCTGTTTTTT,CASSQEGGGASRTGELFF
.,.,TRBV7-8,TRBJ1-1,TGTGCCAGCAGTTCATCATCGGGGGGGGAAGCTTTCTTT,CASSSSSGGEAFF
TRBD2,.,TRBV2,TRBJ2-3,TGTGCCACCGGGGCTAGCGGACGCACAGATACGCAGTATTTT,CATGASGRTDTQYF
.,many,TRBV12-3/TRBV12-4,TRBJ2-5,TGTGCCAGCACTCTCCGGGTTGGGGAGACCCAGTACTTC,CASTLRVGETQYF
TRBD1,.,TRBV12-5,TRBJ1-6,TGTGCTAGTGGTCTACAGGGGGGTAGTTCACCCCTCCACTTT,CASGLQGGSSPLHF
.,many,TRBV4-2,TRBJ2-4,TGTGCCAGCAGCCAAGATTCCGTAGCCAAAAACATTCAGTACTTC,CASSQDSVAKNIQYF
TRBD1,.,TRBV7-9,TRBJ2-2,TGTGCCAGCACCCTGACAGGGGTGATCATAAACACCGGGGAGCTGTTTTTT,CASTLTGVIINTGELFF
.,many,TRBV20-1,TRBJ1-5,TGCAGTGCTGCTCTGGGATGGGGCAATCAGCCCCAGCATTTT,CSAALGWGNQPQHF
.,.,TRBV4-1,TRBJ2-3,TGCGCCAGCAGCCAATTGGGACGGCAAAGGGGCACAGATACGCAGTATTTT,CASSQLGRQRGTDTQYF
TRBD1,many,TRBV10-2,TRBJ2-7,TGCGCCAGCAGGGACCGCACAGGGGCCGACGAGCAGTACTTC,CASRDRTGADEQYF
TRBD2,many,TRBV2,TRBJ2-4,TGTGCCAGCAATTTGGGACTAGCGGGGGGGCGATTC,CASNLGLAGGRF
.,.,TRBV6-6,TRBJ1-2,TGTGCCAGCAAACCCGGACTTTTGTATGGCTACACCTTC,CASKPGLLYGYTF
TRBD2,few,TRBV2,TRBJ2-2,TGTGCCAGCAACCGAATAGCGGGCGTAAGCGGGGAGCTGTTTTTT,CASNRIAGVSGELFF
.,.,TRBV4-2,TRBJ1-1,TGTGCCAGCAGCCAAGGGGTGGTGGAAACGACTGAAGCTTTCTTT,CASSQGVVETTEAFF
.,few,TRBV5-1,TRBJ2-5,TGCGCCAGCAGCTTGGCTCAGAACCAAGAGACCCAGTACTTC,CASSLAQNQETQYF
.,.,TRBV30,TRBJ1-2,TGTGCCTGGAGTGGAGCTAACTATGGCTACACCTTC,CAWSGANYGYTF
.,.,TRBV19,TRBJ1-5,TGTGCCAGTGTTTTTGGAGGGGGAGGGGCGGAAACATATAGCAATCAGCCCCAGCATTTT,CASVFGGGGAETYSNQPQHF
TRBD2,.,TRBV29-1,TRBJ2-3,TGCAGCGTTGGTGCTAGCGGGGGCCTCGGGGCGAATACGCAGTATTTT,CSVGASGGLGANTQYF
.,.,TRBV9,TRBJ1-1,TGTGCCAGCAGCGAGGGGGACTGGACTGAAGCTTTCTTT,CASSEGDWTEAFF
.,few,TRBV19,TRBJ1-2,TGTGCCAGTAGTACGTACAATGGACCGGGGTATGGCTACACCTTC,CASSTYNGPGYGYTF
.,many,TRBV7-6,TRBJ1-1,TGTGCCAGCAGCTTAGCTCGAAGGGGCACTGAAGCTTTCTTT,CASSLARRGTEAFF
TRBD2,few,TRBV2,TRBJ2-1,TGTGCCAGCAGCGGACTAGCGGGGGGGTTAGGTGAGCAGTTCTTC,CASSGLAGGLGEQFF
.,.,TRBV2,TRBJ1-5,TGTGCCAGCACTCCCAGGGCAGGTCAGCCCCAGCATTTT,CASTPRAGQPQHF
.,many,TRBV6-5,TRBJ1-1,TGTGCCAGCAGTCGACAACGGGACACTGAAGCTTTCTTT,CASSRQRDTEAFF
.,.,TRBV30,TRBJ1-5,TGTGCCTGGAGTGATGGTTTACATCAGCCCCAGCATTTT,CAWSDGLHQPQHF
TRBD1,.,TRBV20-1,TRBJ1-5,TGCAGTGCTTTGGGACAGGTCCTTAATCAGCCCCAGCATTTT,CSALGQVLNQPQHF
.,.,TRBV7-2,TRBJ2-5,TGTGCCAGCAGCTCCGATAGGGGCCCCGGAGGGACCCAGTACTTC,CASSSDRGPGGTQYF
.,.,TRBV12-3/TRBV12-4,TRBJ1-1,TGTGCCAGCAACGGGGGGGGTGCTGAAGCTTTCTTT,CASNGGGAEAFF
.,.,TRBV6-6,TRBJ1-2,TGTGCCAGCAGTTACGGGGGGGTACAGTATGGCTACACCTTC,CASSYGGVQYGYTF
.,few,TRBV6-2/TRBV6-3,TRBJ1-1,TGTGCCAGCAGGAAAGAGACGGGGGAAGCTTTCTTT,CASRKETGEAFF
.,.,TRBV20-1,TRBJ1-3,TGCAGTGCCGCGGGAAACACCATATATTTT,CSAAGNTIYF
TRBD1,few,TRBV14,TRBJ1-2,TGTGCCAGCAGCCAAAGCCAGGGGGGTGGCTACACCTTC,CASSQSQGGGYTF
TRBD1,few,TRBV4-3,TRBJ1-5,TGCGCCAGCAGCCGGAATTATGGGACAGGGGACCAGCCCCAGCATTTT,CASSRNYGTGDQPQHF
.,many,TRBV10-3,TRBJ2-7,TGTGCCACTACCGGGACCTCCTACGAGCAGTACTTC,CATTGTSYEQYF
TRBD1,few,TRBV6-5,TRBJ1-3,TGTGCCAGCAGTTCGCCCACAGGGGCTGGAAACACCATATATTTT,CASSSPTGAGNTIYF
.,.,TRBV7-3,TRBJ2-3,TGTGCCAGCAGCTTAACTTTTGGCCGACGGGATACGCAGTATTTT,CASSLTFGRRDTQYF
.,.,TRBV12-3/TRBV12-4,TRBJ1-2,TGTGCCAGCAGCCGAGAAGGGTGGGTTAGTGGCTACACCTTC,CASSREGWVSGYTF
.,few,TRBV12-3/TRBV12-4,TRBJ1-5,TGTGCCAGCTCGATCGCCTTTTATAGCAATCAGCCCCAGCATTTT,CASSIAFYSNQPQHF
.,many,TRBV10-3,TRBJ1-1,TGTGCCATCAGGGGGTTTGGGCCCAACACTGAAGCTTTCTTT,CAIRGFGPNTEAFF
.,.,TRBV20-1,TRBJ1-5,TGCAGTGCTAGGGCCACTGTGCGGGGGGATCAGCCCCAGCATTTT,CSARATVRGDQPQHF
.,many,TRBV12-3/TRBV12-4,TRBJ1-1,TGTGCCAGCAGTAGATGGGGGCAGACTGAAGCTTTCTTT,CASSRWGQTEAFF